The clone carrying this TCR beta chain occurred many times. Its antigen remains unidentified. The V end lost 6 bases, the J end lost 2 bases, and 15 bases lay between the germline ends. The CDR3 loop spans 15 amino acids. Germline V CDR1 and CDR2: ENHRY, SYGVKD. Time point given: patch test 1, 2 weeks after DPC sensitization. Treatment indicated: therapeutic diphenylcyclopropenone sensitization with weekly scalp DPC. The starting material, unfractionated whole blood, was used for total RNA extraction. The data were obtained in a study of human T cells and chemical hapten exposure. On the study more broadly: Donors were sensitized with 2% DPC on the upper inner arm. Upper-back patch tests with 0.01% DPC were read at 6 days.

TCRdb re-derived calls from the RACE reads in MiXCR, one entry per CDR3 protein. The table shows about 49,000 distinct CDR3 sequences, with 8% to 9.5% occurring only once. Findings of the study overall: In comparison with controls, expanded TCRs gave rise to a significantly larger number of large CDR3 similarity clusters.

The chain is built from TRBV10-3 and TRBJ2-3; perhaps D is TRBD1 or TRBD2 (5 bases each). The sequences come from whole blood, collected in connection with sensitization to the hapten diphenylcyclopropenone (DPC). This sequence was found in a woman in her fifties or sixties with alopecia areata. Some clones in this sample may be carry-over from other donors' samples. The CDR3 sequence is CAISRGGPLTDTQYF. The CDR3 DNA reads as TGTGCCATCAGCCGGGGCGGACCCCTCACAGATACGCAGTATTTT.